The 6 T cell receptor beta chains given below trace back to one sample, sequenced in a study of T cells in Graves' hyperthyroidism and ophthalmopathy. Authors of the study amplified TCR beta CDR3 regions from RNA transcripts. The TCR CDR3 was amplified in a first-round RT-PCR using the HTBI primer set. A single record per CDR3 protein comes from TCRdb applying MiXCR to the multiplex PCR reads. The profile covers 300,000 to 450,000 distinct CDR3 sequences, with over 11% appearing a single time and approximately 11% taken by the ten largest. The material sequenced was blood. The receptors were gathered from a woman aged 55-70 years with Graves' hyperthyroidism.

This clonotype appeared many times. V gene TRBV5-6 combines with J gene TRBJ2-7; D possibly corresponds to TRBD1 (6 bases). Germline lookup yields CDR1 SGHDT and CDR2 YYEEEE. Trimming took off 4 bases at V and 2 bases at J, with 13 bases between the two ends. The CDR3 consists of 14 residues. The CDR3 DNA follows: TGTGCCAGCAGCAGTACAGGGAGCGCCTACGAGCAGTACTTC. Its translation: CASSSTGSAYEQYF. Full variable domain (remainder filled in from reference TRBV5-6 and TRBJ2-7): DAGVTQSPTHLIKTRGQQVTLRCSPKSGHDTVSWYQQALGQGPQFIFQYYEEEERQRGNFPDRFSGHQFPNYSSELNVNALLLGDSALYLCASSSTGSAYEQYFGPGTRLTVT.

This clonotype was recorded many times. The CDR3 nucleotides are TGTGCCTGTCACAACCGGGCCTCCTACGAGCAGTACTTC. It yields the protein CACHNRASYEQYF. The chain uses TRBV30 and TRBJ2-7; D unresolved. Looked up from germline, CDR1 is GTSNPN and CDR2 is SVGIG (reference sequence). CDR3 length: 13 residues. V gave up 6 bases and J gave up 0 bases, with 12 bases separating them.

There are many counts of this clonotype. The chain links TRBV14 to TRBJ2-5; D is ambiguous. CDR3 length: 14 residues. CDR1 is SGHDN and CDR2 is FVKESK in the germline V gene. Trimming took 1 base from V and 1 from J, leaving 7 bases between them. The CDR3 sequence: CASSQVWTQETQYF. The CDR3 bases are TGTGCCAGCAGCCAAGTTTGGACCCAAGAGACCCAGTACTTC.

This chain joins TRBV20-1 and TRBJ2-7; D possibly uses TRBD1 or TRBD2 (7 bases each). CDR1 is DFQATT, CDR2 SNEGSKA, per germline (reference sequence). The CDR3 contains 16 residues. Trimming removed 3 bases from V and 3 bases from J, with 21 bases in between. In DNA form, the CDR3 reads TGCAGTGCTAGTGGGGGGGGGAGTTCAGGGGGCTACGAGCAGTACTTC. It encodes CSASGGGSSGGYEQYF.

This clonotype was seen a few times. This chain connects TRBV5-1 to TRBJ2-5, with TRBD2 matching 10 bases. Germline values: CDR1 SGHRS, CDR2 YFSETQ. V lost 3 bases and J lost 0; bases outside the gene matches: 14. This CDR3 contains 19 residues. In DNA form, the CDR3 reads TGCGCCAGCAGCTGGACAGGGCGGGCTAGCGGGAGACACCAAGAGACCCAGTACTTC. Protein sequence: CASSWTGRASGRHQETQYF.

The table lists this clonotype with many counts. The chain links TRBV7-9 to TRBJ2-1, with D perhaps being TRBD1 or TRBD2 (5 bases each). The V end was cut by 6 bases, the J end by 0 bases, with 9 bases between. Germline V CDR1 and CDR2: SEHNR, FQNEAQ (reference sequence). This CDR3 spans 14 amino acids. CDR3 in DNA: TGTGCCAGCAGTGGGGGTACCTCCTACAATGAGCAGTTCTTC. This translates into CASSGGTSYNEQFF. Drawing the rest from reference TRBV7-9 and TRBJ2-1, the complete variable domain is DTGVSQNPRHKITKRGQNVTFRCDPISEHNRLYWYRQTLGQGPEFLTYFQNEAQLEKSRLLSDRFSAERPKGSFSTLEIQRTEQGDSAMYLCASSGGTSYNEQFFGPGTRLTVL.